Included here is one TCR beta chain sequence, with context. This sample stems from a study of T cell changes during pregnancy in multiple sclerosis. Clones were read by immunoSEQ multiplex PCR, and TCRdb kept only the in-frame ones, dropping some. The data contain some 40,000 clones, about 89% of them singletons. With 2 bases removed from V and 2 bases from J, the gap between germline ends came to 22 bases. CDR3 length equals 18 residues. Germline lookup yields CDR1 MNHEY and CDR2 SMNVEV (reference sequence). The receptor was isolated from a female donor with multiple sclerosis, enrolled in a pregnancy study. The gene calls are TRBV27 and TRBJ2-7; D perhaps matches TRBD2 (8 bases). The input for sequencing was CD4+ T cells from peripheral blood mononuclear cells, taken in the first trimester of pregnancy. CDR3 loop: CASSLQGGGAGGTYEQYF. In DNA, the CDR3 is TGTGCCAGCAGTTTACAGGGGGGAGGGGCGGGAGGTACCTACGAGCAGTACTTC.